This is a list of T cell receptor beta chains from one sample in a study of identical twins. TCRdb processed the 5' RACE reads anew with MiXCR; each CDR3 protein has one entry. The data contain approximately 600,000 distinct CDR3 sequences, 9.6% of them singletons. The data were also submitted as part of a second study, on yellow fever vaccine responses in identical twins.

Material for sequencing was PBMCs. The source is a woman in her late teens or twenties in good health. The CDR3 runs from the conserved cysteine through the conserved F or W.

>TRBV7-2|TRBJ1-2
CASSFLQQSINYGYTF
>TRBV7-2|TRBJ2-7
CASSPRQGFYEQYF
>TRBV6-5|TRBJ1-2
CASSYSGAEGYTF
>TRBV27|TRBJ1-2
CASSLSQGNGYTF
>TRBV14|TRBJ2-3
CASSQDGGLGTDTQYF
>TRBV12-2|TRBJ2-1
CASRPYLSGEQFF
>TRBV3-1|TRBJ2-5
CASSQEWTGKETQYF
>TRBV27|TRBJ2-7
CASSIRVKSYEQYF
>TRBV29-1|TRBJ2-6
CSVESSGGSGANVLTF
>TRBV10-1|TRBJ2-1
CASSPSGPLRQFF
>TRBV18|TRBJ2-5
CASSPLDRGETQYF
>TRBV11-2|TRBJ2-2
CASSLDRRGSLSTGELFF
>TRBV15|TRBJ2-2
CATSRGLNTGELFF
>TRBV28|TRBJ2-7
CASSPNDKGAYEQYF
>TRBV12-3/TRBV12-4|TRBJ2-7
CASSSDRADDEQYF
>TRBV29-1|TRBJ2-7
CSVEVLGQGGHYEQYF
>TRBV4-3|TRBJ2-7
CASSQDSEIAGRHYEQYF
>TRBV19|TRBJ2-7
CASSRGSVFEQYF
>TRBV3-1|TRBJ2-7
CASSLWGGGVYEQYF
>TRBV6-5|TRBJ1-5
CASSNPGGSGLNQPQHF
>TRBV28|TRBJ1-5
CASSLRTRAVSNQPQHF
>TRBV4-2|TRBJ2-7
CASTATGGASYEQYF
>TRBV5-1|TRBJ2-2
CASRQRSGSTGELFF
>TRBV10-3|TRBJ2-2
CAISPGSVGTGELFF
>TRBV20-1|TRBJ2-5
CSASDDSQETQYF
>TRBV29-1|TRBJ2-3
CSVGTSGQGADTQYF
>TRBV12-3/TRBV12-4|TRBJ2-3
CASTLRTDTQYF
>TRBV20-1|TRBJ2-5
CSARGAGIGETQYF
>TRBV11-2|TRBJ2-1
CASSFYLLAGAVSNEQFF
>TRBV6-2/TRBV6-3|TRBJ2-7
CASSYSALPEQYF
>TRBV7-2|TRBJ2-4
CASSLALLAGGTKNIQYF
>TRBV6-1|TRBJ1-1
CASRVRGHDLNTEAFF
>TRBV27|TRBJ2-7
CASTLRGSYEQYF
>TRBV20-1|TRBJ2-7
CSALGLAGGPGEQYF
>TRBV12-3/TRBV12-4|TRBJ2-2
CASMGQAGELFF
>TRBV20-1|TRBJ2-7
CSARHRTGGYEQYF
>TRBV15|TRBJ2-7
CATSLTLGGPLPGEQYF
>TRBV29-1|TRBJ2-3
CSVVEEGLSTDTQYF
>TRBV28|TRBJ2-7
CASLRDRTYEQYF
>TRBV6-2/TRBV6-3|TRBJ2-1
CASSPPGAGSNEQFF
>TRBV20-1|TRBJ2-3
CSARGGEVGTDTQYF
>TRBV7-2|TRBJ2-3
CASSLGGSADTQYF
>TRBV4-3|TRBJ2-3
CASSQDREGAGDTQYF
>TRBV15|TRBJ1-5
CATGGTASNQPQHF
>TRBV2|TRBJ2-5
CASSENGGTQYF
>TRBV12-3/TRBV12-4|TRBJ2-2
CASTHPPNTGELFF
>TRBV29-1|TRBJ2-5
CSVVGFQETQYF
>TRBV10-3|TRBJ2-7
CAIGGLASDEQYF
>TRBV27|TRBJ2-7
CASSTRQFPYEQYF